This entry features one T cell receptor (beta chain) sequence. The CDR3 contains 14 residues. V gave up 3 bases and J gave up 5 bases, with 16 bases separating them. CDR1 and CDR2 (germline): SQVTM, ANQGSEA. The sample comes from a study of T cell repertoires in cytomegalovirus infection. MiXCR, run by TCRdb on the reads, gives a single entry per CDR3 protein. The sample consists of under 800,000 distinct CDR3 sequences, around 24% of them appearing once. This chain joins TRBV29-1 and TRBJ1-2, with D unclear. Sequenced: CD8+ T cells from PBMCs. The TCR comes from a human donor in good health (CMV status not recorded). Some clones in this sample may be carry-over from other donors' samples. The CDR3 sequence is CSVEVLNRGYGYTF. CDR3 DNA sequence: TGCAGCGTTGAGGTCCTGAACCGCGGTTATGGCTACACCTTC.